This T cell receptor beta chain was identified in a study of CD8 T cells in Susac syndrome. cDNA came from roughly 0.5 to 1 ug RNA primed by random hexamers. TCRdb analysed the immunoSEQ multiplex PCR reads with MiXCR anew, one entry per CDR3 protein. This repertoire shows about 190,000 distinct CDR3 sequences, approximately 93% found once; its top ten account for 0.1%. CDR3 length equals 12 residues. Trimming at V came to 1 base and at J to 6 bases, leaving 2 bases not matched to a gene. Germline V gene sequence: CDR1 DFQATT, CDR2 SNEGSKA (reference sequence). This TCR was recovered from a human donor in good health. The rearrangement joins TRBV20-1 to TRBJ1-1; 7 bases map to TRBD1. Sequenced input: CD4+ T cells from PBMCs. The CDR3 protein is CSARAQGAEAFF. CDR3 DNA sequence: TGCAGTGCTAGAGCCCAGGGGGCTGAAGCTTTCTTT.